This T cell receptor (beta chain) stems from a study of regulatory and conventional T cells in RAG deficiency. On this clone itself: Antigen specificity is unknown.

The CDR3 length is 14 residues. The germline gives CDR1 SGDLS, CDR2 YYNGEE. Trimming removed 2 bases at V and 6 bases at J, with 11 bases between. Study findings and constraints: Compared with controls, unique Treg TCR beta sequences dropped around 100-fold in Omenn syndrome and CID/AS. Shorter CDR3s in all patient subsets; >80% Treg-Tconv overlap in Omenn. In Omenn syndrome, sorted "Tregs" may be peripherally activated cells. Shannon entropy fell and Simpson indices rose in RAG-deficient patients.

Generated by immunoSEQ multiplex PCR, the TCRdb table keeps only in-frame clones and is missing some. The sample holds some 21,000 clones, approximately 96% seen once. Conventional CD4+ T cells were sorted from blood as CD25-low CD127-high cells. These data were also reused for a study on regulatory T cells. In that study: The primer mix had 52 TRBV and 13 TRBJ primers.

This clonotype originated in a human donor in good health. The chain uses TRBV9 and TRBJ2-2; no clear D. Sequencing was done on a sample of CD25- CD4+ T cells sorted from blood. The CDR3 loop reads CASSVGQTPGELFF. In DNA form, the CDR3 reads TGTGCCAGCAGCGTGGGCCAAACCCCCGGGGAGCTGTTTTTT.